These T cell receptor beta chains were read from a single sample in a study of CD8 T cells in Susac syndrome. MiXCR, applied by TCRdb to the immunoSEQ multiplex PCR reads, yields one record per CDR3 protein. The data contain about 250,000 distinct CDR3 sequences, 85% to 95% of them singletons. The source material was CD4+ T cells from PBMCs. The source of these receptors is a human donor with multiple sclerosis. CDR3s include the opening cysteine and the closing phenylalanine or tryptophan. D genes are given only for firm matches. Size is stated for part of the rows, as once, few or many counts, or as a class when the clone is expanded.

.,TRBJ1-3,TRBV5-1,.,14,TGCGCCAGCAGCTTGGAGCAGGCAGGAAACACCATATATTTT,CASSLEQAGNTIYF
.,TRBJ2-1,TRBV7-3,.,15,TGTGCCAGCAGCTTAACGGCAGACTCCTACAATGAGCAGTTCTTC,CASSLTADSYNEQFF
.,TRBJ2-1,TRBV4-1,.,14,TGCGCCAGCAGCCACCCTACAGGGCGCAATGAGCAGTTCTTC,CASSHPTGRNEQFF
.,TRBJ2-5,TRBV28,.,13,TGTGCCAGCAGTCCCCCACGGGGCCAGACCCAGTACTTC,CASSPPRGQTQYF
once,TRBJ2-1,TRBV5-1,TRBD2,15,TGCGCCAGCAGCGGCGGGGGGATCTCCTACAATGAGCAGTTCTTC,CASSGGGISYNEQFF
few,TRBJ2-7,TRBV12-3/TRBV12-4,.,13,TGTGCCAGCAGTTTGTCCGGGGCCTACGAGCAGTACTTC,CASSLSGAYEQYF
.,TRBJ2-3,TRBV29-1,.,13,TGCAGCGTTGAAGACACTGGTGGTGATACGCAGTATTTT,CSVEDTGGDTQYF
.,TRBJ2-7,TRBV6-1,.,15,TGTGCCAGCAGCAGGAACAGGGATCCTTCCTACGAGCAGTACTTC,CASSRNRDPSYEQYF
.,TRBJ1-1,TRBV7-9,.,14,TGTGCCAGCAGTCCGCAGGGATTGAACACTGAAGCTTTCTTT,CASSPQGLNTEAFF
.,TRBJ2-3,TRBV20-1,.,13,TGCAGTGCTAGAGCCACCTACACAGATACGCAGTATTTT,CSARATYTDTQYF
.,TRBJ2-5,TRBV7-9,TRBD2,18,TGTGCCAGCAGCGCCTATCAGGGACTAGCGGGGAATCAAGAGACCCAGTACTTC,CASSAYQGLAGNQETQYF
.,TRBJ2-1,TRBV12-3/TRBV12-4,TRBD1,14,TGTGCCAGCGGTGACAGGGGGCGCGGGAATGAGCAGTTCTTC,CASGDRGRGNEQFF
.,TRBJ2-5,TRBV30,TRBD1,15,TGTGCCTGGAGTGTACTCGGACAGGGTGGAGAGACCCAGTACTTC,CAWSVLGQGGETQYF
.,TRBJ2-5,TRBV28,.,15,TGTGCCAGCAGAACCGGGACAAGTCTACAAGAGACCCAGTACTTC,CASRTGTSLQETQYF
.,TRBJ1-3,TRBV20-1,.,16,TGCAGTGCTAGAGTCCCCTCCTTGAGCTCTGGAAACACCATATATTTT,CSARVPSLSSGNTIYF
.,TRBJ2-3,TRBV29-1,.,15,TGCAGCGCCGGAGGGTCCAAGGGGATAGAAGATACGCAGTATTTT,CSAGGSKGIEDTQYF
.,TRBJ1-6,TRBV9,.,12,TGTGCCAGCAGCGTAGGGGAGTCACCCCTCCACTTT,CASSVGESPLHF
.,TRBJ2-5,TRBV14,.,12,TGTGCCAGCAGCCAAGTCGCAGAGACCCAGTACTTC,CASSQVAETQYF
.,TRBJ1-1,TRBV5-6,TRBD1,17,TGTGCCAGCAGCTTTTATAGCGGGCAGGGGGAGAACACTGAAGCTTTCTTT,CASSFYSGQGENTEAFF
.,TRBJ1-1,TRBV7-8,.,17,TGTGCCAGCAGCTTAGCGACGGGGCCGGGGCGGCTCACTGAAGCTTTCTTT,CASSLATGPGRLTEAFF
.,TRBJ1-1,TRBV12-3/TRBV12-4,.,14,TGTGCCAGCAGTTTTGGCAGGGACGGCGCGAAAGCTTTCTTT,CASSFGRDGAKAFF
.,TRBJ2-3,TRBV6-2/TRBV6-3,.,11,TGTGCCAGCACCATGTCAGATACGCAGTATTTT,CASTMSDTQYF
.,TRBJ1-2,TRBV29-1,TRBD1,12,TGCTCTGCAGGGGGAAGGAACTATGGCTACACCTTC,CSAGGRNYGYTF
few,TRBJ2-1,TRBV5-6,.,15,TGTGCCAGCAGCTTGTCTGAGCGGAGGTACAATGAGCAGTTCTTC,CASSLSERRYNEQFF
.,TRBJ2-7,TRBV6-5,TRBD2,13,TGTGCCAGCAGTGACCTACTAGCGGTCGAGCAGTACTTC,CASSDLLAVEQYF
.,TRBJ1-2,TRBV7-2,TRBD1,15,TGTGCCAGCAGCTTAGGGGGGACAGCTAACTATGGCTACACCTTC,CASSLGGTANYGYTF
.,TRBJ1-3,TRBV27,.,15,TGTGCCAGCAGTTTAACCCGGGGAGTGGGAAACACCATATATTTT,CASSLTRGVGNTIYF
.,TRBJ2-5,TRBV4-1,.,12,TGCGCCAGCAGCCGTGCCCAAGAGGCCCAGTACTTC,CASSRAQEAQYF
.,TRBJ2-6,TRBV5-6,.,16,TGTGCCAGCTTCGGGTGGGGTAGCTCTGGGGCCAACGTCCTGACTTTC,CASFGWGSSGANVLTF
.,TRBJ2-1,TRBV30,.,13,TGTGCCTGGAGTGTTAACTCCGTGAATGAGCAGTTCTTC,CAWSVNSVNEQFF
.,TRBJ2-7,TRBV20-1,TRBD1,13,TGCAGTGCTTCCGGGACAGGGAGGTACGAGCAGTACTTC,CSASGTGRYEQYF
.,TRBJ2-4,TRBV4-1,TRBD2,18,TGCGCCAGCAGCCAAGGTCAGGCGGCGGGGGTAGCCAAAAACATTCAGTACTTC,CASSQGQAAGVAKNIQYF
.,TRBJ1-5,TRBV7-2,TRBD1,14,TGTGCCAGCAGCTTAAGCGGGACAGTCAAGCCCCAGCATTTT,CASSLSGTVKPQHF
.,TRBJ2-1,TRBV19,.,13,TGTGCCAGTAGTGATAGACTTTACAATGAGCAGTTCTTC,CASSDRLYNEQFF
.,TRBJ2-7,TRBV6-6,TRBD1,15,TGTGCCAGCAGTTACTCTCCGGGACAGGGGTACGAGCAGTACTTC,CASSYSPGQGYEQYF